The sequence of this T cell receptor (beta chain) was determined in a study of blood T cell repertoires in COVID-19. Across the whole study: Sources were T cells, B-cell-depleted T cells, or PBMCs; the material itself was cDNA or gDNA.

In the 2 weeks before study entry, exposed participants met a COVID-19 case, which was PCR-confirmed or clinician-diagnosed. The germline CDR1 and CDR2 sequences are SEHNR and FQNEAQ (reference sequence). Trimming left V 5 bases short and J 0 bases short, with 11 bases between. The CDR3 is 15 residues long. Here immunoSEQ multiplex PCR was the method, and the copy in TCRdb shows in-frame clones only, minus some. The profile shows 200,000 to 250,000 clones, around four fifths of them singletons. This receptor was identified in a woman aged 40-49 years who had been exposed to COVID-19. V and J are TRBV7-9 and TRBJ2-1; maybe TRBD1 (6 bases). Sequenced input: PBMCs or T cells enriched from blood (not recorded which). DNA for the CDR3: TGTGCCAGCAGCACCCCGACAGGCTCCTACAATGAGCAGTTCTTC. It encodes CASSTPTGSYNEQFF.